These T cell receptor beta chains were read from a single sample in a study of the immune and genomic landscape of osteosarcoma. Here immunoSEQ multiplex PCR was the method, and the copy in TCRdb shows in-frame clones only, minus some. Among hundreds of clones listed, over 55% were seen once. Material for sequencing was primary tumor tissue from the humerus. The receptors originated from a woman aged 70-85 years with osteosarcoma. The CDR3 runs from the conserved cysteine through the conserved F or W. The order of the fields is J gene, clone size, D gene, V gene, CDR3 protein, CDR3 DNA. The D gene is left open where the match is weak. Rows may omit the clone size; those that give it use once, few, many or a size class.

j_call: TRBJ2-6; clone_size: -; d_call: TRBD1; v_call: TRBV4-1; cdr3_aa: CASSRSQGEGANVLTF; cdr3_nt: TGCGCCAGCAGCCGAAGTCAGGGGGAAGGGGCCAACGTCCTGACTTTC
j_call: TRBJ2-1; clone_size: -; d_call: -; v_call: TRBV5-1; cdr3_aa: CASFSYNEQFF; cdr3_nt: TGCGCCAGTTTTTCTTACAATGAGCAGTTCTTC
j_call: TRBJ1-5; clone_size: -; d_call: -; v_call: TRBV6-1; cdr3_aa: CARGTGGQPQHF; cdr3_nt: TGTGCGCGAGGCACCGGAGGACAGCCCCAGCATTTT
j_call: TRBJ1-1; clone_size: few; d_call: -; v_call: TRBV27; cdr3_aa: CASSYRVGNTEAFF; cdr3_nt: TGTGCCAGCAGCTACAGGGTGGGGAACACTGAAGCTTTCTTT
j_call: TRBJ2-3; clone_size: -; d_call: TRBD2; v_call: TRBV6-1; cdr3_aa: CASKERGARTDTQYF; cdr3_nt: TGTGCCAGCAAAGAGCGGGGGGCCCGCACAGATACGCAGTATTTT
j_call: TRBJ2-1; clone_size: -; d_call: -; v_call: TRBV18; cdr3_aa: CASSLVARERNEQFF; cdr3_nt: TGTGCCAGCTCACTGGTGGCCCGCGAGAGGAATGAGCAGTTCTTC
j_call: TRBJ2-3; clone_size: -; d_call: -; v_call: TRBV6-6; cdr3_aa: CASTLSGGDTQYF; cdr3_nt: TGTGCCAGCACCTTATCCGGGGGAGATACGCAGTATTTT
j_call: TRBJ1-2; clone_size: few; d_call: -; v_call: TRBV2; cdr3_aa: CASSVAQNINYGYTF; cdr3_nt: TGTGCCAGCAGTGTAGCGCAGAACATTAACTATGGCTACACCTTC
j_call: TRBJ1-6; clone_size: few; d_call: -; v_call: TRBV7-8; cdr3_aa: CASSLVTGSAYNSPLHF; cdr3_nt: TGTGCCAGCAGCTTAGTTACAGGGAGCGCCTATAATTCACCCCTCCACTTT
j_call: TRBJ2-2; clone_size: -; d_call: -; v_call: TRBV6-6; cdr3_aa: CASSYGTVNTGELFF; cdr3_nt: TGTGCCAGCAGTTACGGTACAGTGAACACCGGGGAGCTGTTTTTT
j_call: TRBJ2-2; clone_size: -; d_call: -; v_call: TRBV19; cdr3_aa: CATGSGTLTGELFF; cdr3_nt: TGTGCCACCGGCTCCGGGACATTGACCGGGGAGCTGTTTTTT
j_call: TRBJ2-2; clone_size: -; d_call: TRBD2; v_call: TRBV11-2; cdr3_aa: CASSSTSGNTGELFF; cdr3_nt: TGTGCCAGCAGCTCGACTAGCGGGAACACCGGGGAGCTGTTTTTT
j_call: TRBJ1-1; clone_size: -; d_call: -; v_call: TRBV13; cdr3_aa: CASSLYGTEAFF; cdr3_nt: TGTGCCAGCAGCTTATACGGCACTGAAGCTTTCTTT
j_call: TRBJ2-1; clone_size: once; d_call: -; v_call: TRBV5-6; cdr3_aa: CASSLDGAAYNEQFF; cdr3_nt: TGTGCCAGCAGCTTGGACGGGGCTGCCTACAATGAGCAGTTCTTC
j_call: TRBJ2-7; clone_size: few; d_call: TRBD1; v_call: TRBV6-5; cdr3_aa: CASSRGQTYEQYF; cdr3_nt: TGTGCCAGCAGTAGGGGACAGACCTACGAGCAGTACTTC
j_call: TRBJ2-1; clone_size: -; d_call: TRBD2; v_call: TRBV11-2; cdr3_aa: CASSLTSGGISYNEQFF; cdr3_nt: TGTGCCAGCAGCTTAACTAGCGGGGGCATCTCCTACAATGAGCAGTTCTTC
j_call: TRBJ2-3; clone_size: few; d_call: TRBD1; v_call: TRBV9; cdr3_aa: CASSGRDREKDTQYF; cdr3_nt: TGTGCCAGCAGCGGTCGGGACAGGGAGAAAGATACGCAGTATTTT
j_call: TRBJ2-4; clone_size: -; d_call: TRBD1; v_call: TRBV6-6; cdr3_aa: CASSYDRGNIQYF; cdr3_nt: TGTGCCAGCAGTTACGACAGGGGGAACATTCAGTACTTC
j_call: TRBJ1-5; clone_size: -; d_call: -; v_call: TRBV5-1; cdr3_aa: CASSLDGQPQHF; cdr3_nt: TGCGCCAGCAGCTTGGACGGTCAGCCCCAGCATTTT
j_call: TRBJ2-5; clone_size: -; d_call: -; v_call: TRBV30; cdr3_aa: CAWRDWAGTQYF; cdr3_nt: TGTGCCTGGAGGGACTGGGCAGGGACCCAGTACTTC
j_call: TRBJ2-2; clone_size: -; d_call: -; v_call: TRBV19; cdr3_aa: CATRKGETGELFF; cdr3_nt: TGTGCCACCAGGAAAGGAGAGACCGGGGAGCTGTTTTTT
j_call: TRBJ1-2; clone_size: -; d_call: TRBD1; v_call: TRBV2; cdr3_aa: CASSEEMDRVPSNYGYTF; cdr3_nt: TGTGCCAGCAGTGAAGAAATGGACAGGGTCCCGTCTAACTATGGCTACACCTTC
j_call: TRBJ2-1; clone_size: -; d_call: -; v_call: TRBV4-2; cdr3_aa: CASSQISSYNEQFF; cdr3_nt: TGTGCCAGCAGCCAGATAAGCTCCTACAATGAGCAGTTCTTC
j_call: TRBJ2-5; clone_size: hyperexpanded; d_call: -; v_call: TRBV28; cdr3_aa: CASSLSGGTGETQYF; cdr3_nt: TGTGCCAGCAGTCTTTCTGGGGGAACGGGGGAGACCCAGTACTTC
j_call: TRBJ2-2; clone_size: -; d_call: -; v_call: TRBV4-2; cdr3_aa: CASSQGGDTGELFF; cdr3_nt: TGTGCCAGCAGCCAAGGGGGGGACACCGGGGAGCTGTTTTTT
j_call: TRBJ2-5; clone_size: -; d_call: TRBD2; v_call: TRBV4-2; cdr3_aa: CASSLGLAGQQETQYF; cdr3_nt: TGTGCCAGCAGCTTGGGACTAGCGGGGCAGCAAGAGACCCAGTACTTC
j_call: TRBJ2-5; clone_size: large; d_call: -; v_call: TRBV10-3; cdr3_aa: CAISGPGTQYF; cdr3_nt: TGTGCCATCAGTGGGCCGGGGACCCAGTACTTC
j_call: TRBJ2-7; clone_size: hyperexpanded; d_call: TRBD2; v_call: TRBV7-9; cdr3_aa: CASSPPSTSHEQYF; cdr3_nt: TGTGCCAGCAGCCCCCCTTCGACTAGCCACGAGCAGTACTTC
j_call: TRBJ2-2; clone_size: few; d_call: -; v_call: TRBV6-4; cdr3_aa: CASSKDSATGELFF; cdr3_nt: TGTGCCAGCAGTAAGGATAGCGCGACCGGGGAGCTGTTTTTT
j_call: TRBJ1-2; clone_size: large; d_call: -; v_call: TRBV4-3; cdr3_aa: CASSQGAQWFADGYTF; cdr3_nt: TGCGCCAGCAGCCAAGGGGCTCAATGGTTCGCGGATGGCTACACCTTC
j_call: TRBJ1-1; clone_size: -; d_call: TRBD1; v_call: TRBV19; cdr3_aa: CASRKPPGQGNTEAFF; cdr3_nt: TGTGCCAGTAGGAAACCTCCGGGACAGGGGAATACTGAAGCTTTCTTT
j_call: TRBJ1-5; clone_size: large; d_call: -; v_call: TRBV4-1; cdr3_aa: CASSQVQTGSYQPQHF; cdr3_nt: TGCGCCAGCAGCCAAGTCCAGACAGGTAGCTATCAGCCCCAGCATTTT
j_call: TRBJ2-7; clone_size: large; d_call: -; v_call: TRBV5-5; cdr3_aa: CASSLGWQGEQYF; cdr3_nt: TGTGCCAGCAGCTTGGGGTGGCAGGGTGAGCAGTACTTC
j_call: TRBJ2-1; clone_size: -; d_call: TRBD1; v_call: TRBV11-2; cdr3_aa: CASSSSRWQGALREQFF; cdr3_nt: TGTGCCAGCAGCTCCTCCCGGTGGCAGGGGGCGCTTAGAGAGCAGTTCTTC
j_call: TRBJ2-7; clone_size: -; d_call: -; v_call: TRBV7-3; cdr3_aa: CASSHAGLSYEQYF; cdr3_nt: TGTGCCAGCAGCCATGCGGGCCTCTCCTACGAGCAGTACTTC
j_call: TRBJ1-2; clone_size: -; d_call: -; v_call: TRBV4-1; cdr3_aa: CASSRKTYGYTF; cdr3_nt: TGCGCCAGCAGCCGAAAGACCTATGGCTACACCTTC
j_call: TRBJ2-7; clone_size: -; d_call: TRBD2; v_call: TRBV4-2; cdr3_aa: CASSLDIAGGEQYF; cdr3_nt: TGTGCCAGCAGCCTGGACATAGCGGGAGGCGAGCAGTACTTC
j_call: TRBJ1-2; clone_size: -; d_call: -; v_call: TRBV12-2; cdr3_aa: CASRRLSPRKTYGYTF; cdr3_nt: TGTGCAAGTCGCAGGCTATCTCCACGAAAGACCTATGGCTACACCTTC
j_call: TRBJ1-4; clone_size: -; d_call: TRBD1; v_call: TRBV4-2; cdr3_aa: CASSQGGTGDEKLFF; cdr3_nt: TGTGCCAGCAGCCAAGGGGGGACAGGGGATGAAAAACTGTTTTTT
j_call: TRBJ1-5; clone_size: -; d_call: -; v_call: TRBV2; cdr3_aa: CASSPRRGGNQPQHF; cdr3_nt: TGTGCCAGCTCTCCCCGGAGGGGTGGCAATCAGCCCCAGCATTTT
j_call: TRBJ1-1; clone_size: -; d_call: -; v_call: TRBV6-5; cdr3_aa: CASSYSRGSTEAFF; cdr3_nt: TGTGCCAGCAGTTACTCGCGGGGTTCCACTGAAGCTTTCTTT
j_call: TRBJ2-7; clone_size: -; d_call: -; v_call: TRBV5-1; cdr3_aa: CASSAKRGDEQYF; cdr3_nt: TGCGCCAGCAGCGCGAAAAGGGGGGACGAGCAGTACTTC
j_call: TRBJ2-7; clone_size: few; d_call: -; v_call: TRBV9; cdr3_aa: CASSRAADRASYEQYF; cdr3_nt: TGTGCCAGCAGTCGAGCTGCTGACAGAGCATCCTACGAGCAGTACTTC
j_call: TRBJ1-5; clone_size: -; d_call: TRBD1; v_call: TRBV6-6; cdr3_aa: CASSFPGQGAGQPQHF; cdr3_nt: TGTGCCAGCAGTTTTCCGGGACAGGGGGCAGGTCAGCCCCAGCATTTT
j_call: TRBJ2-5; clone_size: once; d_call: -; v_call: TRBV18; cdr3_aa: CASSRGTTDGETQYF; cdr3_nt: TGTGCCAGCTCTCGCGGGACGACGGATGGAGAGACCCAGTACTTC
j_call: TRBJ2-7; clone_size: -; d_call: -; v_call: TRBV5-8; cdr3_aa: CASSLAAKVPGEQYF; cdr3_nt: TGTGCCAGCAGCTTGGCAGCGAAGGTCCCTGGAGAGCAGTACTTC
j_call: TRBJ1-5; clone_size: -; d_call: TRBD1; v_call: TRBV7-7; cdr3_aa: CASSCYRGRGFYSNQPQHF; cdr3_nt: TGTGCTAGCAGCTGCTACAGGGGGCGAGGGTTTTATAGCAATCAGCCCCAGCATTTT
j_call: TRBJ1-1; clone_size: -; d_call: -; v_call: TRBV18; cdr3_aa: CASSPPAGSSGATKRRKEAFF; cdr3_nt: TGTGCCAGCTCCCCCCCGGCAGGGTCAAGCGGTGCCACCAAACGCCGGAAAGAAGCTTTCTTT
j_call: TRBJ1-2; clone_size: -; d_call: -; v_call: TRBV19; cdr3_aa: CASSITAGHPLYGYTF; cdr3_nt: TGTGCCAGTAGTATAACTGCAGGACACCCTCTCTATGGCTACACCTTC
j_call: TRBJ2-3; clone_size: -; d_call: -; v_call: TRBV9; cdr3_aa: CASSVGLQASTDTQYF; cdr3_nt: TGTGCCAGCAGCGTAGGTTTACAGGCTAGCACAGATACGCAGTATTTT
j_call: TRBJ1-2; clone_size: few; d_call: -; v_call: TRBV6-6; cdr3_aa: CASSYLGSDGYTF; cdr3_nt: TGTGCCAGCAGTTACTTGGGGTCGGATGGCTACACCTTC
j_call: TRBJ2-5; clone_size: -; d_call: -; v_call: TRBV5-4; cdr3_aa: CASSLAGSQETQYF; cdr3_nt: TGTGCCAGCAGCTTGGCCGGCAGCCAAGAGACCCAGTACTTC
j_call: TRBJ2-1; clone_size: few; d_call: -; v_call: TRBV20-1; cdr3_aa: CSAPTGIEQFF; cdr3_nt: TGCAGTGCACCCACAGGGATTGAGCAGTTCTTC